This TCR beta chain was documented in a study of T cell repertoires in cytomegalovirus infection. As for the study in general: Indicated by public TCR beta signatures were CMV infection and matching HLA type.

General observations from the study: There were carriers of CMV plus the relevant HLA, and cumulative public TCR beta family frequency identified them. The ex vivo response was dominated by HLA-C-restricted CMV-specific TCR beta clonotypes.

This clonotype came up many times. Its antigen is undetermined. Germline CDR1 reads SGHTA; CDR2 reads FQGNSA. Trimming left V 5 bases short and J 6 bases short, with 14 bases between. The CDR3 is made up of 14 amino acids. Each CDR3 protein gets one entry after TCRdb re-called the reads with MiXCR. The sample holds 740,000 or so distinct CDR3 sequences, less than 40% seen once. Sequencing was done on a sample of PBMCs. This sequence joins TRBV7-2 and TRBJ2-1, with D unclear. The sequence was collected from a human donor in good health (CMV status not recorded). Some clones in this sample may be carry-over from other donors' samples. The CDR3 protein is CASSPILRVNEQFF. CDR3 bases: TGTGCCAGCAGCCCTATTCTCCGCGTCAATGAGCAGTTCTTC.